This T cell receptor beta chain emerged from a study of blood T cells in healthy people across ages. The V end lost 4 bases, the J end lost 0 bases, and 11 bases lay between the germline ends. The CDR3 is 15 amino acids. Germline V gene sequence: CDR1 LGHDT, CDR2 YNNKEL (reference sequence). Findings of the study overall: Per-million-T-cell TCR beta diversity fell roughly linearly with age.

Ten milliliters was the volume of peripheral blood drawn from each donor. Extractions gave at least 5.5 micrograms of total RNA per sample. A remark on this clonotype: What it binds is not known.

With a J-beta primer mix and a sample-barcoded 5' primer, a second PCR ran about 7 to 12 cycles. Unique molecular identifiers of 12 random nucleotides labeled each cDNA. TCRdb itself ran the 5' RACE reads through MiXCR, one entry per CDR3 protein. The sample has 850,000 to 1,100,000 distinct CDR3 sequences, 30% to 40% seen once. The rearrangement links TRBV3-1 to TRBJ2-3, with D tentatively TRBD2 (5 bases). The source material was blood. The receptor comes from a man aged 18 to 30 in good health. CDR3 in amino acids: CASSRRRGSTDTQYF. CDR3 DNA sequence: TGTGCCAGCAGCCGTCGGAGAGGGAGCACAGATACGCAGTATTTT.